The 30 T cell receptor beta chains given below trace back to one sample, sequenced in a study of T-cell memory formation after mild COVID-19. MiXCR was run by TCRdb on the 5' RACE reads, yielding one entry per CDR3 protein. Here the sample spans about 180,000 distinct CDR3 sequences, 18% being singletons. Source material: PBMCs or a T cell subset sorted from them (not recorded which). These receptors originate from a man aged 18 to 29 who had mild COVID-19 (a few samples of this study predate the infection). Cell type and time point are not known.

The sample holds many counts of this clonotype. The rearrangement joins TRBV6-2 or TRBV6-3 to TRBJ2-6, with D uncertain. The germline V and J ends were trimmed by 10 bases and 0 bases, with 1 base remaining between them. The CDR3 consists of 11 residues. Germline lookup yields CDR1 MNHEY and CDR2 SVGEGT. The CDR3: CATSGANVLTF. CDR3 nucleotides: TGTGCCACCTCTGGGGCCAACGTCCTGACTTTC.

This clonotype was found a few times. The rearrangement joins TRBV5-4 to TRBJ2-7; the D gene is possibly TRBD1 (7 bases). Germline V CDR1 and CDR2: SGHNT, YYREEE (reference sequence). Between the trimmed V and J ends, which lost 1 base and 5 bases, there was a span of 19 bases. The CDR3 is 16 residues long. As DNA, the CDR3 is TGTGCCAGCAGCTTGAACAGGGGAGGTGGTTTAGACGAGCAGTACTTC. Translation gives CASSLNRGGGLDEQYF.

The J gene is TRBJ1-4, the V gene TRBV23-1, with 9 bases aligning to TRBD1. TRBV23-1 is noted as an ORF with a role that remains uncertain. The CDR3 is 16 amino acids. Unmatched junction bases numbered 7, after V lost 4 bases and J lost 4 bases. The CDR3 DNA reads TGCGCCAGCAGTCGATCGGGACAGGGTATTAATGAAAAACTGTTTTTT. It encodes CASSRSGQGINEKLFF.

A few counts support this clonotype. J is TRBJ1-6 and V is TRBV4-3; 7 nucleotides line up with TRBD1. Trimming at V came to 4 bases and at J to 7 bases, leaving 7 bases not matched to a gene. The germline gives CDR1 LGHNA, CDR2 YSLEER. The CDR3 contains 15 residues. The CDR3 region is CASSPGGAPNSPLHF. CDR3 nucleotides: TGCGCCAGCAGCCCAGGGGGTGCTCCAAATTCACCCCTCCACTTT.

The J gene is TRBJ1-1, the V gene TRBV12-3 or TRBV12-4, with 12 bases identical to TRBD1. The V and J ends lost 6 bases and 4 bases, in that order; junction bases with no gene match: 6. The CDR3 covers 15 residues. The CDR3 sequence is CASRGTGGWSTEAFF. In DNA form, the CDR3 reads TGTGCCAGCAGGGGGACAGGGGGCTGGTCCACTGAAGCTTTCTTT.

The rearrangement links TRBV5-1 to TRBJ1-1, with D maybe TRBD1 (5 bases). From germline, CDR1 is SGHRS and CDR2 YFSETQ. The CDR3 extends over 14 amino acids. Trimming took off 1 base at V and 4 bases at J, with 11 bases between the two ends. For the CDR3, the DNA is TGCGCCAGCAGCTTGACTACAGGTGGCACTGAAGCTTTCTTT. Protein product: CASSLTTGGTEAFF.

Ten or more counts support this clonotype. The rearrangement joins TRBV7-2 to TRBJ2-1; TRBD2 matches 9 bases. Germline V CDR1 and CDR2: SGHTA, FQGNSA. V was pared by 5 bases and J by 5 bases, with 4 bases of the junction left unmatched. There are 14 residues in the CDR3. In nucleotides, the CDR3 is TGTGCCAGCAGCCGACTAGCGGCGCACAATGAGCAGTTCTTC. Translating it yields CASSRLAAHNEQFF.

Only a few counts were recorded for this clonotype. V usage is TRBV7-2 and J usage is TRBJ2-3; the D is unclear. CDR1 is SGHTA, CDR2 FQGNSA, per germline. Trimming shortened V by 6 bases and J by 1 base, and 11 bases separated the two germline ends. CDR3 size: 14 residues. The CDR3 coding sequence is TGTGCCAGCAGGCCCACTTGGGGCACAGATACGCAGTATTTT. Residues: CASRPTWGTDTQYF.

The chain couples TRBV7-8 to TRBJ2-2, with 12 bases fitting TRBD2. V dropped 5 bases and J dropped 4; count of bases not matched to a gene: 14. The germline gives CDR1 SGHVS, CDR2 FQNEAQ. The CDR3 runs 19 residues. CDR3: CASSTTPTSGGAGTGELFF. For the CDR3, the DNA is TGTGCCAGCAGCACGACCCCGACTAGCGGGGGCGCGGGCACCGGGGAGCTGTTTTTT.

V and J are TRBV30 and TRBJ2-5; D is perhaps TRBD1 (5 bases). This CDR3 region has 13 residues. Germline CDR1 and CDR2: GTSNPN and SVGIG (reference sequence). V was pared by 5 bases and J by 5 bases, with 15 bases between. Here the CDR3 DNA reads TGTGCCTGGGCCTTAGGGGCCGCGGAGACCCAGTACTTC. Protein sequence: CAWALGAAETQYF.

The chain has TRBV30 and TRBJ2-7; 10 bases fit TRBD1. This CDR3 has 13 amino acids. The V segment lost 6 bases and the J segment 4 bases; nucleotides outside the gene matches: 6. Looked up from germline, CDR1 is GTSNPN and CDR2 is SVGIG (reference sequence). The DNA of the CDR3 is TGTGCCTGTCCGGGACAGGGGCAGTACGAGCAGTACTTC. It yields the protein CACPGQGQYEQYF. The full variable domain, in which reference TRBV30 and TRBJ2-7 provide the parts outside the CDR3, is SQTIHQWPATLVQPVGSPLSLECTVEGTSNPNLYWYRQAAGRGLQLLFYSVGIGQISSEVPQNLSASRPQDRQFILSSKKLLLSDSGFYLCACPGQGQYEQYFGPGTRLTVT.

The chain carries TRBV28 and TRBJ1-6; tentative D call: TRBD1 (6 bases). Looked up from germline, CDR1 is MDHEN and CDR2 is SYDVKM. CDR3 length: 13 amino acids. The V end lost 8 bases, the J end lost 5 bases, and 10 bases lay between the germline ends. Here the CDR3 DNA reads TGTGCCAGCGTACAGGGTAATAATTCACCCCTCCACTTT. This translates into CASVQGNNSPLHF.

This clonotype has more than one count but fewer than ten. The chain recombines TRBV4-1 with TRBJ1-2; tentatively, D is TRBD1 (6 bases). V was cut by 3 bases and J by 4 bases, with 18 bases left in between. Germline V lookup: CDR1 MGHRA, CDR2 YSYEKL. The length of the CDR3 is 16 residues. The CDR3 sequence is CASSQVLGGRVYGYTF. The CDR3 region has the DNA TGCGCCAGCAGCCAGGTTTTGGGGGGGCGAGTCTATGGCTACACCTTC.

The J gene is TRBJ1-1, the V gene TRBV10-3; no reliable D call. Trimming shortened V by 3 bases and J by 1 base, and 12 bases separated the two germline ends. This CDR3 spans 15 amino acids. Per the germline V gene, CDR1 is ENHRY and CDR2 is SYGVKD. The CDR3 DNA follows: TGTGCCATCAGTGATATAGTATTGGGGAACACTGAAGCTTTCTTT. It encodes CAISDIVLGNTEAFF.

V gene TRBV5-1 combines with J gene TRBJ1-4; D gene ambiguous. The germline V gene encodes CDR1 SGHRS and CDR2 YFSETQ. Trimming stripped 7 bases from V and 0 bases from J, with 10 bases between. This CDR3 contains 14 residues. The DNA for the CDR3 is TGCGCCAGCCGTAGTGGGGCAACTAATGAAAAACTGTTTTTT. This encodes CASRSGATNEKLFF. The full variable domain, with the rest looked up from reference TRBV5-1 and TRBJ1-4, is KAGVTQTPRYLIKTRGQQVTLSCSPISGHRSVSWYQQTPGQGLQFLFEYFSETQRNKGNFPGRFSGRQFSNSRSEMNVSTLELGDSALYLCASRSGATNEKLFFGSGTQLSVL.

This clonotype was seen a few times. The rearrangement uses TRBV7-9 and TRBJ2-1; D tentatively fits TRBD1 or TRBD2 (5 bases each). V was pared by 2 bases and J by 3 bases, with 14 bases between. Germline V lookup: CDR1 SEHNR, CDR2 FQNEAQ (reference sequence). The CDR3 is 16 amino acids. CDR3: CASSLHGALVYNEQFF. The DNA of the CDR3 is TGTGCCAGCAGCTTACACGGGGCCCTTGTCTACAATGAGCAGTTCTTC.

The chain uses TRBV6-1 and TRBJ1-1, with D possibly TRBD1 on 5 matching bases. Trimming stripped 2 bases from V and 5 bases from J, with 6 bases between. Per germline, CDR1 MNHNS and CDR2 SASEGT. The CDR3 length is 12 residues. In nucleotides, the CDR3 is TGTGCCAGCAGTGAATGGGGGACTGAAGCTTTCTTT. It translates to CASSEWGTEAFF.

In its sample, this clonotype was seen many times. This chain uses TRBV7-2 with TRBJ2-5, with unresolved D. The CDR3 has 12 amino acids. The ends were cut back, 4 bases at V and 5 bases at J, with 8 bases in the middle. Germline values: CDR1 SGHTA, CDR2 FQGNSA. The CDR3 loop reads CASSSRRETQYF. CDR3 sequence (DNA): TGTGCCAGCAGCTCCCGGCGGGAGACCCAGTACTTC.

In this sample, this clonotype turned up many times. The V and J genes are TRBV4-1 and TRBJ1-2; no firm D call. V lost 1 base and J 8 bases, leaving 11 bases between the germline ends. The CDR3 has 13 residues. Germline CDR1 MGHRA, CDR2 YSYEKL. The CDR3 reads CASSQVARRGYTF. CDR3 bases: TGCGCCAGCAGCCAAGTAGCCCGGCGCGGCTACACCTTC.

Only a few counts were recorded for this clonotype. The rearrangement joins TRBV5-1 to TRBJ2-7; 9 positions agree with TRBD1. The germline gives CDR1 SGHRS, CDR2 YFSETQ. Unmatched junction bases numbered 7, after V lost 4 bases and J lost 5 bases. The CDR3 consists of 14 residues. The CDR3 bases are TGCGCCAGCAGCCAAGGACAGGGGATAGACGAGCAGTACTTC. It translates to CASSQGQGIDEQYF.

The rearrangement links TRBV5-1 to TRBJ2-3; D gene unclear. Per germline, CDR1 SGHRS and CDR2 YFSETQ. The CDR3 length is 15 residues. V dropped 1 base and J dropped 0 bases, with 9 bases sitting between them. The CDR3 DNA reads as TGCGCCAGCAGCTTGTCTGGCTTGAGCACAGATACGCAGTATTTT. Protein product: CASSLSGLSTDTQYF.

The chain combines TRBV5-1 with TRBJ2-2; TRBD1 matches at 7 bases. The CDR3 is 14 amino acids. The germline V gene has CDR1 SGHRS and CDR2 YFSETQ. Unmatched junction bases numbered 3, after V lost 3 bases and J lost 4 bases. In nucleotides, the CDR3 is TGCGCCAGCAGCTGGACAGGCTCCACCGGGGAGCTGTTTTTT. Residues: CASSWTGSTGELFF.

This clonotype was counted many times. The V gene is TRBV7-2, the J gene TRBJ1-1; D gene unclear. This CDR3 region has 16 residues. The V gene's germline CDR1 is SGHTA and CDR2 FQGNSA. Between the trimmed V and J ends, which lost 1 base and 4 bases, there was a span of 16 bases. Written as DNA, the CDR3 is TGTGCCAGCAGCTTAGAGGGCTTAGGCGTCCGCACTGAAGCTTTCTTT. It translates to CASSLEGLGVRTEAFF.

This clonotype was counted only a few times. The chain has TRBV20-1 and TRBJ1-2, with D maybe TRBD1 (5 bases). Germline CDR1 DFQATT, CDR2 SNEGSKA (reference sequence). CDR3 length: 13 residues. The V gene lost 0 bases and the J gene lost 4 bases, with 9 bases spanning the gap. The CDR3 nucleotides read TGCAGTGCTAGAGATTACAGGCTCTATGGCTACACCTTC. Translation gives CSARDYRLYGYTF.

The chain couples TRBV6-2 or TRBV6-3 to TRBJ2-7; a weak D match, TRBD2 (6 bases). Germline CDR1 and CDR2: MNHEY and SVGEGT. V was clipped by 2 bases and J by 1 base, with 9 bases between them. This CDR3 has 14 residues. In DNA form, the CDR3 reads TGTGCCAGCAGTTACGATGGGGGGTCCTACGAGCAGTACTTC. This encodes CASSYDGGSYEQYF.

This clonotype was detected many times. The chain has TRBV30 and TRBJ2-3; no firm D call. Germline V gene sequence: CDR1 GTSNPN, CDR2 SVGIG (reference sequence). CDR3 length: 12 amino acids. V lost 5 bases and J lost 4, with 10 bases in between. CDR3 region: CAWSEGSDTQYF. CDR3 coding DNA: TGTGCCTGGTCGGAAGGATCAGATACGCAGTATTTT.

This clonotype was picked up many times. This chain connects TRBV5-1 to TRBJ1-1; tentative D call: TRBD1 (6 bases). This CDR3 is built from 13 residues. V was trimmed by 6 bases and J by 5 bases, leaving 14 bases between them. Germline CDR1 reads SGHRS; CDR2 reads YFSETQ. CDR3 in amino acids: CASMRGAMTEAFF. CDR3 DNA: TGCGCCAGCATGCGGGGGGCGATGACTGAAGCTTTCTTT.

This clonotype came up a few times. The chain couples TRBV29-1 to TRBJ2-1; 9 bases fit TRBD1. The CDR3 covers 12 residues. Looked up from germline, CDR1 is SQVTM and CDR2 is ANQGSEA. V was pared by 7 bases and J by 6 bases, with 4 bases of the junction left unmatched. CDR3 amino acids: CSAGQGRNEQFF. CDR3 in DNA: TGCAGCGCCGGACAGGGGCGCAATGAGCAGTTCTTC.

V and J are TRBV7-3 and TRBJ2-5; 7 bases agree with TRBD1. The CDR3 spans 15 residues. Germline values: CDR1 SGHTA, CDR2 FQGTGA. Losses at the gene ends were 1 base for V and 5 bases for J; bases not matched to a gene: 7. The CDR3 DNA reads TGTGCCAGCAGCTTAAGACCAGGGGGATTCGAGACCCAGTACTTC. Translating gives CASSLRPGGFETQYF.

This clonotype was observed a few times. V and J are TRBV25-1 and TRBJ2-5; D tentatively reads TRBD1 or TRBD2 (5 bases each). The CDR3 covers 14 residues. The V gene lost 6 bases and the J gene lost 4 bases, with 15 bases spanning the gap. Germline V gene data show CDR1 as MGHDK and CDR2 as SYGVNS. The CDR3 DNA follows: TGTGCCAGCAGAGAGCTTGGGGCGGGAGAGACCCAGTACTTC. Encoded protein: CASRELGAGETQYF. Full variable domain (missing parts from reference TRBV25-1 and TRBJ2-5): EADIYQTPRYLVIGTGKKITLECSQTMGHDKMYWYQQDPGMELHLIHYSYGVNSTEKGDLSSESTVSRIRTEHFPLTLESARPSHTSQYLCASRELGAGETQYFGPGTRLLVL.